This TCR beta chain was captured in a study of shared T cell receptors in the human thymus. Trimming removed 6 bases from V and 2 bases from J, with 14 bases in between. CDR1 is SNHLY and CDR2 is FYNNEI in the germline V gene. The CDR3 covers 15 residues. The repertoire was sequenced with immunoSEQ multiplex PCR; TCRdb's copy has only in-frame clones and lacks some. The sample includes about 660,000 clones, around 87% of them seen just once. The same specimen was also included in a second study, on human thymus T cells.

The receptor was derived from a boy under two years old with a congenital heart defect. The V gene is TRBV2, the J gene TRBJ1-5, with D perhaps TRBD1 (5 bases). The sample consisted of thymocytes. CDR3 DNA sequence: TGTGCCAGCAGGGGGGGGAAACGGGGCAATCAGCCCCAGCATTTT. This sequence encodes CASRGGKRGNQPQHF.